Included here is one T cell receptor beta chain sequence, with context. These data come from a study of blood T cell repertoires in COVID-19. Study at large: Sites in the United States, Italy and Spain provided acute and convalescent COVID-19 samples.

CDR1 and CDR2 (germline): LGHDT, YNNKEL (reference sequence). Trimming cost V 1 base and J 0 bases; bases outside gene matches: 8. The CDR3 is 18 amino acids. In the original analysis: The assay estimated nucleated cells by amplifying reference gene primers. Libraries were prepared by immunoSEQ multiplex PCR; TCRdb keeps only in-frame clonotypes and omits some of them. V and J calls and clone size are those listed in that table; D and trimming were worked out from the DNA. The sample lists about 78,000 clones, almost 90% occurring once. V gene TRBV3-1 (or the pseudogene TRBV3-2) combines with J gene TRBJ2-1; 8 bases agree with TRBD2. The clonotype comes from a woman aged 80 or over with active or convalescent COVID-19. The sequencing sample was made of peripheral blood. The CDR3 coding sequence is TGTGCCAGCAGCCAAGGCCTTCCGGGACTAGGCTCCTACAATGAGCAGTTCTTC. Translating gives CASSQGLPGLGSYNEQFF.